These 28 T cell receptor beta chains share one sample of origin, sequenced in a study of blood T cell repertoires in COVID-19 (dated by TCRdb to the early 2020s). Libraries were constructed by the immunoSEQ multiplex PCR assay. In TCRdb, the immuneACCESS table is reduced to in-frame sequences with V and J assigned. These tables do not hold every clone; where another copy was compared, an unresolved V gene accounts for under half, and the others remain unexplained. Within this sample are 130,000 to 150,000 clones, with around 84% of them counted one time only. About 2.8% of the sample is held by the ten biggest clonotypes. Source material: peripheral blood. The receptors were sampled from a human donor with acute or convalescent COVID-19. The donor label of this sample is uncertain.

This clone was found a few times. The chain joins TRBV9 to TRBJ2-1, with 10 bases aligning to TRBD2. This CDR3 has 15 amino acids. Germline lookup yields CDR1 SGDLS and CDR2 YYNGEE. V lost 4 bases, J lost 4 bases, and 5 bases stayed unmatched. The CDR3 coding sequence is TGTGCCAGCAGCCTTCTAGCGGGAGAATACAATGAGCAGTTCTTC. Amino acid sequence: CASSLLAGEYNEQFF.

This clone was picked up a small number of times. CDR3 nucleotide sequence: TGTGCCAGCAGGCCGACAGGGGGCACTGAAGCTTTCTTT. Its protein product is CASRPTGGTEAFF. The V gene is TRBV3-1 (or the pseudogene TRBV3-2), the J gene TRBJ1-1; 9 nucleotides line up with TRBD1. With V trimmed by 6 bases and J by 4 bases, 3 bases remained unmatched. The length of the CDR3 is 13 residues. CDR1 is LGHDT and CDR2 is YNNKEL in the germline V gene (reference sequence).

This sequence joins TRBV20-1 and TRBJ1-4; D gene uncertain. The CDR3 is 11 amino acids. Germline V gene lookup returns CDR1 DFQATT and CDR2 SNEGSKA (reference sequence). Trimming took off 3 bases at V and 8 bases at J, with 7 bases between the two ends. This CDR3 reads CSAREQEKLFF. The DNA of the CDR3 is TGCAGTGCTAGGGAACAGGAAAAACTGTTTTTT.

The chain is built from TRBV6-5 and TRBJ1-1; the D gene is possibly TRBD1 (6 bases). The CDR3 runs to 13 residues. Trimming took off 8 bases at V and 2 bases at J, with 12 bases between the two ends. The germline V gene has CDR1 MNHEY and CDR2 SVGAGI. DNA of the CDR3: TGTGCCAGCGGGCGGGGGGCTAACACTGAAGCTTTCTTT. It specifies CASGRGANTEAFF.

This CDR3 reads CASSPRTPGTGGGEQYF. Here the CDR3 DNA reads TGTGCCAGCTCACCCCGAACCCCCGGGACAGGGGGCGGCGAGCAGTACTTC. This chain connects TRBV18 to TRBJ2-7, with 12 positions matching TRBD1. The CDR3 length is 17 residues. The V gene end was trimmed by 3 bases and the J gene end by 6 bases; junction bases not matched to a gene: 12. Germline CDR1 and CDR2: KGHSH and LQKENI.

Note on this clone: The sample holds other DNA sequences that translate to the same CDR3. The chain is built from TRBV5-6 and TRBJ1-2; D is perhaps TRBD1 (6 bases). The germline V and J ends were trimmed by 4 bases and 6 bases, with 7 bases remaining between them. This CDR3 comprises 11 residues. The V gene's germline CDR1 is SGHDT and CDR2 YYEEEE. CDR3 in DNA: TGTGCCAGCAGCCACAGGGATGGCTACACCTTC. Translating it yields CASSHRDGYTF.

This rearrangement joins TRBV5-3 to TRBJ2-7, with 8 bases identical to TRBD2. TRBV5-3 is labeled an ORF, and its function is uncertain. V dropped 7 bases and J dropped 7; count of bases not matched to a gene: 13. This CDR3 is 14 amino acids long. The CDR3: CARLGVSGAVEQYV. DNA for the CDR3: TGTGCCAGACTCGGGGTTAGCGGGGCAGTTGAGCAGTACGTC.

This chain connects TRBV7-9 to TRBJ1-5, with 7 positions matching TRBD1. CDR1 SEHNR and CDR2 FQNEAQ come from the germline V gene (reference sequence). The CDR3 covers 15 residues. Trimming removed 5 bases from V and 0 bases from J; junction bases left unmatched: 4. CDR3 residues: CASSPRQGSNQPQHF. As DNA, the CDR3 is TGTGCCAGCAGCCCCCGACAGGGTAGCAATCAGCCCCAGCATTTT.

V gene TRBV3-1 (or the pseudogene TRBV3-2) combines with J gene TRBJ2-5; the D gene is possibly TRBD1 (6 bases). The germline V gene has CDR1 LGHDT and CDR2 YNNKEL (reference sequence). CDR3 size: 14 residues. The V end was cut by 3 bases, the J end by 1 base, with 9 bases between. The CDR3 nucleotides read TGTGCCAGCAGCCAGGGGGCGCGCCAAGAGACCCAGTACTTC. It yields the protein CASSQGARQETQYF.

This chain connects TRBV5-6 to TRBJ1-6, with a possible D match to TRBD1 (5 bases). From germline, CDR1 is SGHDT and CDR2 YYEEEE. Trimming removed 7 bases from V and 0 bases from J, with 11 bases in between. The CDR3 extends over 15 amino acids. CDR3 protein: CASSDRSSYNSPLHF. CDR3 coding DNA: TGTGCCAGCTCAGACAGAAGCTCCTATAATTCACCCCTCCACTTT.

The chain employs TRBV6-1 and TRBJ2-2, with TRBD2 identical over 7 bases. The V gene end was trimmed by 4 bases and the J gene end by 8 bases; junction bases not matched to a gene: 13. Germline CDR1 is MNHNS and CDR2 is SASEGT. CDR3 size: 16 residues. The CDR3 nucleotides are TGTGCCAGCAGTGCCCCCGGGACTACGCTAGCGGGGGAGCTGTTTTTT. This codes for CASSAPGTTLAGELFF.

This clone was seen a few times. The gene calls are TRBV5-1 and TRBJ2-3, with a possible D match to TRBD1 (5 bases). Looked up from germline, CDR1 is SGHRS and CDR2 is YFSETQ. The CDR3 length is 14 residues. The V end was cut by 0 bases, the J end by 6 bases, with 11 bases between. CDR3: CASSLGPGPDTQYF. In DNA, the CDR3 is TGCGCCAGCAGCTTGGGTCCAGGGCCCGATACGCAGTATTTT.

The chain links TRBV7-9 to TRBJ1-2; 8 positions match TRBD1. This CDR3 has 15 amino acids. CDR1 is SEHNR and CDR2 is FQNEAQ in the germline V gene (reference sequence). Unmatched junction bases numbered 6, after V lost 1 base and J lost 5 bases. The CDR3 loop is CASSLGGTGLYGYTF. DNA of the CDR3: TGTGCCAGCAGCTTAGGGGGGACAGGCCTTTATGGCTACACCTTC.

The chain recombines TRBV2 with TRBJ2-3, with D unresolved. The length of the CDR3 is 14 residues. V was pared by 9 bases and J by 2 bases, with 15 bases between. Germline V gene data show CDR1 as SNHLY and CDR2 as FYNNEI. The chain's CDR3 is CASIVSPLTDTQYF. CDR3 DNA: TGTGCCAGTATAGTAAGCCCTCTCACAGATACGCAGTATTTT.

The V gene is TRBV4-1, the J gene TRBJ1-3; D ambiguous. Germline values: CDR1 MGHRA, CDR2 YSYEKL. The CDR3 is made up of 14 amino acids. Trimming took 4 bases from V and 2 from J, leaving 9 bases between them. The CDR3 sequence: CASSRELTGNTIYF. CDR3 DNA sequence: TGCGCCAGCAGCCGTGAACTGACTGGAAACACCATATATTTT.

The sample holds a few counts of this clone. The rearrangement uses TRBV6-5 and TRBJ2-7; D is unresolved. The germline CDR1 and CDR2 sequences are MNHEY and SVGAGI. The CDR3 has 13 residues. V dropped 6 bases and J dropped 2 bases, with 11 bases sitting between them. CDR3 loop: CASSETAAYEQYF. The CDR3 bases are TGTGCCAGCAGCGAGACTGCTGCCTACGAGCAGTACTTC.

This chain joins TRBV5-6 and TRBJ1-1, with 8 bases fitting TRBD1. CDR1 and CDR2 from the germline V gene are SGHDT and YYEEEE. J was trimmed by 0 bases and V by 7 bases; bases with no gene match: 11. CDR3 length equals 16 residues. The CDR3 DNA follows: TGTGCCAGCCACACCCCCTACAGGGGGATGAACACTGAAGCTTTCTTT. The encoded protein is CASHTPYRGMNTEAFF.

This chain links TRBV10-3 with TRBJ1-2, with TRBD1 matching over 9 bases. Trimming at V came to 11 bases and at J to 3 bases, leaving 10 bases not matched to a gene. The CDR3 extends over 14 amino acids. CDR1 is ENHRY and CDR2 is SYGVKD in the germline V gene. CDR3 protein: CASGGGQGYYGYTF. CDR3 nucleotide sequence: TGTGCCTCCGGAGGGGGACAGGGATACTATGGCTACACCTTC.

The chain combines TRBV19 with TRBJ1-3; D is unclear. The CDR3 extends over 16 amino acids. The ends were cut back, 3 bases at V and 0 bases at J, with 12 bases in the middle. CDR1 is LNHDA and CDR2 is SQIVND in the germline V gene (reference sequence). The CDR3 bases are TGTGCCAGTAGTATTGGAGTACCCTACTCTGGAAACACCATATATTTT. It translates to CASSIGVPYSGNTIYF.

The chain joins TRBV5-8 to TRBJ1-2, with a tentative D call TRBD1 (5 bases). Per the germline V gene, CDR1 is SGHTS and CDR2 is YDEGEE. Trimming cost V 4 bases and J 7 bases, with 14 bases left between them. There are 13 residues in the CDR3. Here the CDR3 DNA reads TGTGCCAGCAGCAGCCAGGGTCTACGTGGCTACACCTTC. The encoded protein is CASSSQGLRGYTF.

The chain recombines TRBV10-3 with TRBJ1-2, with 10 bases matching TRBD1. V trimming: 3 bases; J trimming: 6 bases; junction bases outside the gene matches: 4. The CDR3 has 14 residues. Germline V lookup: CDR1 ENHRY, CDR2 SYGVKD. CDR3 loop: CAISETGTGDGYTF. Written as DNA, the CDR3 is TGTGCCATCAGTGAAACCGGGACAGGGGATGGCTACACCTTC.

This chain links TRBV11-1 with TRBJ1-3; possibly TRBD1 for D (5 bases). Trimming removed 8 bases from V and 0 bases from J, with 11 bases in between. The CDR3 runs to 14 residues. Germline CDR1 and CDR2: SGHAT and FQDESV (reference sequence). The CDR3 here is CASRQFNSGNTIYF. In DNA form, the CDR3 reads TGTGCCAGCCGACAGTTCAACTCTGGAAACACCATATATTTT.

The chain joins TRBV18 to TRBJ2-7; 9 bases line up with TRBD1. Germline V gene sequence: CDR1 KGHSH, CDR2 LQKENI. With 6 bases clipped from V and 6 bases from J, the junction kept 0 bases outside the gene matches. CDR3 length: 11 residues. The CDR3 region is CASSTGGEQYV. In DNA, the CDR3 is TGTGCCAGCTCGACAGGGGGCGAGCAGTACGTC.

This clone was counted a single time. This chain uses TRBV9 with TRBJ1-6, with TRBD1 matching 7 bases. The CDR3 sequence is 17 residues long. Germline-derived CDR1 and CDR2 are SGDLS and YYNGEE. After removal of 4 bases from V and 0 bases from J, the junction contained 7 bases not matched to a gene. As DNA, the CDR3 is TGTGCCAGCAGCCCAAACAGGGGCAACTCCTATAATTCACCCCTCCACTTT. Translating gives CASSPNRGNSYNSPLHF. Full variable domain (remainder filled in from reference TRBV9 and TRBJ1-6): DSGVTQTPKHLITATGQRVTLRCSPRSGDLSVYWYQQSLDQGLQFLIQYYNGEERAKGNILERFSAQQFPDLHSELNLSSLELGDSALYFCASSPNRGNSYNSPLHFGNGTRLTVT.

The chain carries TRBV29-1 and TRBJ1-4, with 9 bases that match TRBD1. The CDR3 length is 13 residues. After removal of 4 bases from V and 8 bases from J, the junction contained 5 bases not matched to a gene. Germline CDR1 and CDR2: SQVTM and ANQGSEA. In nucleotides, the CDR3 is TGCAGCGTTGGGACAGGGGACGGAGAAAAACTGTTTTTT. Protein sequence: CSVGTGDGEKLFF. Supplemented by reference TRBV29-1 and TRBJ1-4, the full variable domain reads SAVISQKPSRDICQRGTSLTIQCQVDSQVTMMFWYRQQPGQSLTLIATANQGSEATYESGFVIDKFPISRPNLTFSTLTVSNMSPEDSSIYLCSVGTGDGEKLFFGSGTQLSVL.

The chain has TRBV18 and TRBJ2-5; tentatively, D is TRBD1 (5 bases). The CDR3 has 15 residues. The V gene's germline CDR1 is KGHSH and CDR2 LQKENI. V was clipped by 0 bases and J by 4 bases, with 12 bases between them. CDR3 sequence: CASSPPQGSRETQYF. The CDR3 region has the DNA TGTGCCAGCTCACCACCCCAGGGTTCGCGAGAGACCCAGTACTTC.

The V call is TRBV11-2, the J call TRBJ1-3, with D hard to call. CDR3 length: 15 amino acids. The germline V gene has CDR1 SGHAT and CDR2 FQNNGV. V lost 5 bases and J lost 2, with 13 bases in between. CDR3 coding DNA: TGTGCCAGCAGCCTCTTCCGTGACACTGGAAACACCATATATTTT. Translating gives CASSLFRDTGNTIYF.

V gene TRBV29-1 combines with J gene TRBJ1-5, with D unresolved. The germline V and J ends were trimmed by 5 bases and 3 bases, with 8 bases remaining between them. Germline CDR1 and CDR2: SQVTM and ANQGSEA. The CDR3 contains 12 residues. CDR3 sequence reads: CSVSTSNQPQHF. Here the CDR3 DNA reads TGCAGCGTTTCTACGTCCAATCAGCCCCAGCATTTT.